The T cell receptor (beta chain) under discussion was sequenced for a study of blood T cell repertoires in COVID-19. Using immunoSEQ multiplex PCR, the repertoire was profiled, and TCRdb retains in-frame clones only, with some absent. The sample holds tens of thousands of clones; 85% to 95% are singletons and the top ten take around 0.39%. Specimen: peripheral blood. The receptor comes from a man aged 45-65 years with COVID-19, enrolled during active disease.

This chain's CDR3 is CSVEILNEKLFF. In nucleotides, the CDR3 is TGCAGCGTTGAAATCCTTAATGAAAAACTGTTTTTT. The genes are TRBV29-1 and TRBJ1-4; no firm D call. Trimming took off 2 bases at V and 4 bases at J, with 5 bases between the two ends. Germline V gene data show CDR1 as SQVTM and CDR2 as ANQGSEA. The CDR3 spans 12 residues.